Below are 8 T cell receptor beta chains sequenced from a single sample in a study of somatic mutations in cytotoxic T cells in rheumatoid arthritis (dated by TCRdb to the late 2010s). Receptor libraries were prepared by the immunoSEQ multiplex PCR assay. TCRdb mirrors the immuneACCESS table, restricted to in-frame sequences. Some clones are absent from its copies; in checked studies, under half trace to an unresolved V gene, and the reason for the others is unknown. The sample records approximately 30,000 clones, 82% of which are singletons. Of the sample, approximately 5.3% is held by the ten largest clones. Input material: CD8+ T cells sorted from blood. The receptors come from a man aged 45-65 years in good health.

This clone was seen once. The chain recombines TRBV5-6 with TRBJ2-1; D is uncertain. The CDR3 contains 17 residues. The germline V gene encodes CDR1 SGHDT and CDR2 YYEEEE. V lost 1 base and J 0 bases, leaving 14 bases between the germline ends. CDR3 amino acids: CASSLIPFYSSYNEQFF. Written as DNA, the CDR3 is TGTGCCAGCAGCTTGATACCTTTTTACAGCTCCTACAATGAGCAGTTCTTC.

The chain uses TRBV7-8 and TRBJ2-3, with TRBD1 matching 7 bases. J lost 2 bases, V lost 5 bases, and 4 bases had no gene match. CDR3 size: 14 residues. CDR1 and CDR2 from the germline V gene are SGHVS and FQNEAQ. The CDR3 region has the DNA TGTGCCAGCAGCCAGACAGGGTACACAGATACGCAGTATTTT. Protein: CASSQTGYTDTQYF.

The genes are TRBV6-6 and TRBJ1-3; maybe TRBD1 (5 bases). This CDR3 comprises 16 residues. Germline CDR1 MNHNY, CDR2 SVGAGI (reference sequence). The V end lost 4 bases, the J end lost 4 bases, and 17 bases lay between the germline ends. CDR3 sequence reads: CASSSDRTFRGNTIYF. The CDR3 DNA sequence: TGTGCCAGCAGTTCTGACCGGACATTCCGAGGAAACACCATATATTTT.

The chain is built from TRBV25-1 and TRBJ1-1; no reliable D call. This CDR3 comprises 11 residues. The germline gives CDR1 MGHDK, CDR2 SYGVNS. V lost 5 bases to trimming and J lost 3 bases, with 4 bases between them. CDR3 amino acids: CASSRDTEAFF. The CDR3 nucleotides are TGTGCCAGCAGTAGGGACACTGAAGCTTTCTTT.

V is TRBV29-1 and J is TRBJ2-1, with TRBD2 identical over 16 bases. Germline CDR1 and CDR2: SQVTM and ANQGSEA. The CDR3 extends over 17 amino acids. J was trimmed by 0 bases and V by 6 bases; bases with no gene match: 5. The CDR3 DNA is TGCAGCGTCACGGGACTAGCGGGAGGGAGCTCCTACAATGAGCAGTTCTTC. It translates to CSVTGLAGGSSYNEQFF.

The chain couples TRBV27 to TRBJ2-1; 12 nucleotides agree with TRBD2. Trimming at V came to 2 bases and at J to 1 base, leaving 6 bases not matched to a gene. Germline-derived CDR1 and CDR2 are MNHEY and SMNVEV (reference sequence). This CDR3 contains 18 residues. This CDR3 reads CASSLLAGGGPSYNEQFF. In nucleotides, the CDR3 is TGTGCCAGCAGTTTACTAGCGGGAGGGGGGCCATCCTACAATGAGCAGTTCTTC.

The chain employs TRBV27 and TRBJ2-3; D is perhaps TRBD2 (6 bases). Looked up from germline, CDR1 is MNHEY and CDR2 is SMNVEV (reference sequence). This CDR3 has 12 amino acids. The V and J ends lost 11 bases and 5 bases respectively, with 14 bases between them. The CDR3 coding sequence is TGTGCCGCGGGGAAGACCGAAGATACGCAGTATTTT. The encoded protein is CAAGKTEDTQYF.

This clone was observed a handful of times. The gene calls are TRBV30 and TRBJ1-2; perhaps TRBD1 as D (5 bases). CDR1 and CDR2 from the germline V gene are GTSNPN and SVGIG (reference sequence). The CDR3 spans 11 residues. Between the trimmed V and J ends, which lost 4 bases and 6 bases, there was a span of 9 bases. CDR3 amino acids: CAWNTGHGYTF. As DNA, the CDR3 is TGTGCCTGGAATACAGGACATGGCTACACCTTC. The full variable domain, its missing parts supplied by reference TRBV30 and TRBJ1-2, is SQTIHQWPATLVQPVGSPLSLECTVEGTSNPNLYWYRQAAGRGLQLLFYSVGIGQISSEVPQNLSASRPQDRQFILSSKKLLLSDSGFYLCAWNTGHGYTFGSGTRLTVV.